The 16 T cell receptor beta chains below were found in one sample sequenced in a study of blood T cells in healthy people across ages. The use of a sample-barcoded 5' primer and a J-beta primer mix characterized a second PCR of roughly 6 to 11 cycles. MiXCR, run by TCRdb on the 5' RACE reads, gives a single entry per CDR3 protein. The sample lists approximately 1.5 million distinct CDR3 sequences, 42% occurring once. The sequenced sample was blood. The source is a woman aged 18-35 years in good health.

The chain employs TRBV20-1 and TRBJ2-7; 8 bases agree with TRBD2. The CDR3 is made up of 18 amino acids. The V segment lost 3 bases and the J segment 7 bases; nucleotides outside the gene matches: 23. The germline gives CDR1 DFQATT, CDR2 SNEGSKA (reference sequence). DNA for the CDR3: TGCAGTGCTAGGAGGGGCGGGGGGAACCCTAGCTCCTACAATGAGCAGTACTTC. It specifies CSARRGGGNPSSYNEQYF.

The chain employs TRBV11-2 and TRBJ2-5; TRBD2 matches 13 bases. This CDR3 spans 17 amino acids. Unmatched junction bases numbered 10, after V lost 4 bases and J lost 5 bases. Germline CDR1 SGHAT, CDR2 FQNNGV. CDR3: CASSSRLAGGSTETQYF. As DNA, the CDR3 is TGTGCCAGCAGCTCCAGACTAGCGGGGGGCTCCACGGAGACCCAGTACTTC.

The chain recombines TRBV7-2 with TRBJ1-2; a weak D match, TRBD1 (5 bases). The CDR3 contains 15 residues. Between the trimmed V and J ends, which lost 5 bases and 4 bases, there was a span of 17 bases. Per the germline V gene, CDR1 is SGHTA and CDR2 is FQGNSA. The CDR3 protein is CASSPPPGTSYGYTF. CDR3 bases: TGTGCCAGCAGCCCCCCCCCGGGGACCAGCTATGGCTACACCTTC.

On this clonotype itself: A read error may account for a junction end that differs from germline. V is TRBV28 and J is TRBJ1-2; D is undetermined. This CDR3 region has 11 residues. The V gene's germline CDR1 is MDHEN and CDR2 SYDVKM. Written as DNA, the CDR3 is TGTGCCAGCAGTTCCAACTGTGGCTACACCTTC. It specifies CASSSNCGYTF.

This CDR3 is CASCTGMQETQYF. CDR3 in DNA: TGTGCCAGCTGCACGGGGATGCAAGAGACCCAGTACTTC. The V and J genes are TRBV6-6 and TRBJ2-5; perhaps TRBD2 as D (5 bases). Trimming removed 8 bases from V and 2 bases from J, with 12 bases in between. This CDR3 has 13 amino acids. CDR1 and CDR2 (germline): MNHNY, SVGAGI (reference sequence).

In DNA, the CDR3 is TGTGCCAGCAGCTCGCAGACAGGGGTCAAAAACATTCAGTACTTC. Translated, it gives CASSSQTGVKNIQYF. The rearrangement uses TRBV7-2 and TRBJ2-4; 8 nucleotides line up with TRBD1. V dropped 4 bases and J dropped 3; count of bases not matched to a gene: 5. The CDR3 length is 15 residues. CDR1 SGHTA and CDR2 FQGNSA come from the germline V gene. Looking up the rest from reference TRBV7-2 and TRBJ2-4 gives the full variable domain: GAGVSQSPSNKVTEKGKDVELRCDPISGHTALYWYRQSLGQGLEFLIYFQGNSAPDKSGLPSDRFSAERTGGSVSTLTIQRTQQEDSAVYLCASSSQTGVKNIQYFGAGTRLSVL.

The rearrangement links TRBV12-3 or TRBV12-4 to TRBJ2-5; 10 bases map to TRBD1. J lost 5 bases, V lost 5 bases, and 8 bases had no gene match. There are 15 residues in the CDR3. As DNA, the CDR3 is TGTGCCAGCAGTCCGCCGGGACAGGGGATTGAGACCCAGTACTTC. Translation gives CASSPPGQGIETQYF.

The table lists this clonotype with a few counts. The J gene is TRBJ2-7, the V gene TRBV6-1, with 7 nucleotides matching TRBD2. This CDR3 contains 15 residues. Germline CDR1 reads MNHNS; CDR2 reads SASEGT. The J segment lost 3 bases and the V segment lost 3 bases, leaving 8 bases of the junction unmatched. In DNA form, the CDR3 reads TGTGCCAGCAGTGAGGGGGGGGGGGTTAGCTACGAGCAGTACTTC. It codes for CASSEGGGVSYEQYF.

The CDR3 nucleotides are TGCAGTGCACTCCAGGGCCAGATCCCATATAGCAATCAGCCCCAGCATTTT. It is translated as CSALQGQIPYSNQPQHF. This rearrangement joins TRBV20-1 to TRBJ1-5; weak D call: TRBD1 (5 bases). From germline, CDR1 is DFQATT and CDR2 SNEGSKA (reference sequence). The CDR3 is made up of 17 amino acids. V was pared by 6 bases and J by 0 bases, with 21 bases between.

The rearrangement uses TRBV28 and TRBJ1-5; D is unclear. The CDR3 extends over 15 amino acids. Trimming took off 3 bases at V and 6 bases at J, with 15 bases between the two ends. Germline loops: CDR1 MDHEN, CDR2 SYDVKM. The CDR3 DNA sequence: TGTGCCAGCAGTTTTCTCCGGGAGGGAGCTCAGCCCCAGCATTTT. Protein product: CASSFLREGAQPQHF.

This clonotype was seen many times. This rearrangement joins TRBV2 to TRBJ2-3; D is ambiguous. CDR1 and CDR2 from the germline V gene are SNHLY and FYNNEI. The length of the CDR3 is 14 residues. V was trimmed by 1 base and J by 4 bases, leaving 9 bases between them. CDR3 coding DNA: TGTGCCAGCAGTGAAGAGGGATCTGCAGATACGCAGTATTTT. It specifies CASSEEGSADTQYF.

This chain joins TRBV28 and TRBJ2-1; 12 bases are a match to TRBD2. Germline V gene lookup returns CDR1 MDHEN and CDR2 SYDVKM. Trimming removed 4 bases from V and 13 bases from J; junction bases left unmatched: 14. The CDR3 has 16 residues. CDR3 sequence reads: CASSYRGLAGMETQFF. The DNA for the CDR3 is TGTGCCAGCAGTTATCGCGGACTAGCGGGAATGGAGACCCAGTTCTTC.

This clonotype occurred a few times. The chain carries TRBV20-1 and TRBJ2-1, with 7 bases fitting TRBD2. CDR3 length: 15 amino acids. Unmatched junction bases numbered 9, after V lost 3 bases and J lost 4 bases. Germline V gene lookup returns CDR1 DFQATT and CDR2 SNEGSKA (reference sequence). DNA for the CDR3: TGCAGTGCTAGTCCCCCAGCGGGAACTTACAATGAGCAGTTCTTC. Its protein product is CSASPPAGTYNEQFF.

The chain couples TRBV7-9 to TRBJ2-1, with D perhaps TRBD1 (6 bases). CDR3 length equals 16 residues. The V end lost 1 base, the J end lost 0 bases, and 10 bases lay between the germline ends. Germline CDR1 SEHNR, CDR2 FQNEAQ (reference sequence). DNA of the CDR3: TGTGCCAGCAGCTTAGTGGGGGCCCACTCCTACAATGAGCAGTTCTTC. This encodes CASSLVGAHSYNEQFF.

The V and J genes are TRBV29-1 and TRBJ2-7; D possibly corresponds to TRBD2 (6 bases). Deletions cut 0 bases from V and 6 bases from J, with 15 bases between. The CDR3 runs 14 residues. Germline V CDR1 and CDR2: SQVTM, ANQGSEA. CDR3 DNA: TGCAGCGTTGAAGATCGTATGGGGAGGAGCGAGCAGTACTTC. Protein: CSVEDRMGRSEQYF.

The rearrangement joins TRBV7-9 to TRBJ1-6; D might be TRBD1 (5 bases). The germline V gene encodes CDR1 SEHNR and CDR2 FQNEAQ (reference sequence). Deletions cut 5 bases from V and 10 bases from J, with 12 bases between. The CDR3 extends over 13 amino acids. The CDR3 loop is CASSPGGPSPLHF. Here the CDR3 DNA reads TGTGCCAGCAGCCCCGGGGGACCATCACCCCTCCACTTT.